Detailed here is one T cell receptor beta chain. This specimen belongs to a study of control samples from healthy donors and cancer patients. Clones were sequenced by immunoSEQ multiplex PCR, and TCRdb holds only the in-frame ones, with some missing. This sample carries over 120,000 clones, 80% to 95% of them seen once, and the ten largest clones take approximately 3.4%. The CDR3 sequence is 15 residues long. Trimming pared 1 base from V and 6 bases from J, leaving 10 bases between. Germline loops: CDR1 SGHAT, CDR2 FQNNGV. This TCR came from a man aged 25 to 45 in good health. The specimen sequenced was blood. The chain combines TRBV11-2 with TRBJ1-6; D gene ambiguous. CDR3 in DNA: TGTGCCAGCAGCTTAGGAGGGTATCGTAATTCACCCCTCCACTTT. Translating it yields CASSLGGYRNSPLHF.